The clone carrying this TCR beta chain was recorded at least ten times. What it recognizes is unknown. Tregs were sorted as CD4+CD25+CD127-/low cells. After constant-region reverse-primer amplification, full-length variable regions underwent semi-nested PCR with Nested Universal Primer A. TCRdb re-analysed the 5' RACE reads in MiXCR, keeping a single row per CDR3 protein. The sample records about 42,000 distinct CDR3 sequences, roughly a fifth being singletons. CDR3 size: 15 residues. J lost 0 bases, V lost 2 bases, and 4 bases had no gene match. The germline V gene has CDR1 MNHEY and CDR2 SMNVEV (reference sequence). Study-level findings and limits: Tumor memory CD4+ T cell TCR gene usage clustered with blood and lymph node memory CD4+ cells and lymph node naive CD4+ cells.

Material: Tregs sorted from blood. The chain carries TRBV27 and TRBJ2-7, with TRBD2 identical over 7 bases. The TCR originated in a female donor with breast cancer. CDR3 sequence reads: CASSLAGASSYEQYF. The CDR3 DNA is TGTGCCAGCAGTTTAGCGGGAGCTAGCTCCTACGAGCAGTACTTC.